The T cell receptor beta chain described here comes from a study of T cell changes during pregnancy in multiple sclerosis. Here immunoSEQ multiplex PCR was the method, and the copy in TCRdb shows in-frame clones only, minus some. The data show under 95,000 clones, about 92% seen once. CDR1 SNHLY and CDR2 FYNNEI come from the germline V gene. The CDR3 is 14 residues long. V lost 9 bases to trimming and J lost 1 base, with 13 bases between them. The receptor was isolated from a female donor with multiple sclerosis, enrolled in a pregnancy study. This chain connects TRBV2 to TRBJ1-3; TRBD1 is a possible D gene (5 bases). The sequenced sample was peripheral blood, obtained after pregnancy. In DNA form, the CDR3 reads TGTGCCAGTTTCTTTACAGGATCTGGAAACACCATATATTTT. It translates to CASFFTGSGNTIYF.